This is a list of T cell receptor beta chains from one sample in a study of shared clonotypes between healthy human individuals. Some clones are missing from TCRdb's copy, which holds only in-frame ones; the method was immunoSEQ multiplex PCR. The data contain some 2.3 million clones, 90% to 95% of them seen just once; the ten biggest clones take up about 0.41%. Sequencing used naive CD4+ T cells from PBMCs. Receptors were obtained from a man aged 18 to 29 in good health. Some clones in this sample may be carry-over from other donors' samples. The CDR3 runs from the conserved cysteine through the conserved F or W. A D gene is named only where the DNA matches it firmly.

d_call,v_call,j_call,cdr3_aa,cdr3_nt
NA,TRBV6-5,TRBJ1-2,CASSYSGVRNYGYTF,TGTGCCAGCAGTTACTCAGGGGTCCGTAACTATGGCTACACCTTC
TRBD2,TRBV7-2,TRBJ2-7,CASCPQSGIGEDEQYF,TGTGCCAGCTGCCCACAGAGCGGGATAGGGGAAGACGAGCAGTACTTC
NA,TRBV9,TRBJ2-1,CASSVAPRADNEQFF,TGTGCCAGCAGCGTAGCTCCTAGAGCGGACAATGAGCAGTTCTTC
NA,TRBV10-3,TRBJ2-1,CAISAWGAEIGSYNEQFF,TGTGCCATCAGTGCGTGGGGAGCGGAGATCGGCTCCTACAATGAGCAGTTCTTC
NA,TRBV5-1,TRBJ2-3,CASSSTVTDTQYF,TGCGCCAGCAGCTCGACAGTTACAGATACGCAGTATTTT
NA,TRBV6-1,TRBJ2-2,CASSRGLANAGELFF,TGTGCCAGCAGTCGCGGGCTAGCGAACGCCGGGGAGCTGTTTTTT
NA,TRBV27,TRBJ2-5,CASSFLRAAQETQYF,TGTGCCAGCAGTTTCCTACGGGCGGCCCAAGAGACCCAGTACTTC
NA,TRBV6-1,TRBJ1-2,CASRGGTAYGYTF,TGTGCCAGCAGGGGAGGGACCGCCTATGGCTACACCTTC
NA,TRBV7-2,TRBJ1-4,CASSFTQEGEKLFF,TGTGCCAGCAGCTTTACCCAAGAGGGGGAAAAACTGTTTTTT
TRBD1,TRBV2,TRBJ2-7,CASNPTGGRYEQYF,TGTGCCAGCAATCCGACAGGGGGGAGATACGAGCAGTACTTC
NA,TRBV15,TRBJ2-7,CATSRAGQIYEQYF,TGTGCCACCAGCAGAGCCGGACAGATTTACGAGCAGTACTTC
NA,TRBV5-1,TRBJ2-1,CASSSVVGGTYNEQFF,TGCGCCAGCAGTTCAGTCGTGGGAGGCACCTACAATGAGCAGTTCTTC
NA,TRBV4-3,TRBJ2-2,CASSQLLTNTGELFF,TGCGCCAGCAGCCAGTTGTTAACGAACACCGGGGAGCTGTTTTTT
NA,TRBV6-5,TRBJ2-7,CASSGPYEQYF,TGTGCCAGCAGTGGGCCCTACGAGCAGTACTTC